This T cell receptor (beta chain) was profiled in a study of tumor and adjacent non-tumor tissue in lung cancer. Study-wide findings and caveats: In normal lung, the top 100 clones were significantly more dominant than in tumor. Compared with tumor, normal lung showed significantly lower TCR diversity.

The template was RNA from unsorted bulk tissue. V lost 5 bases and J 0 bases, leaving 28 bases between the germline ends. The germline CDR1 and CDR2 sequences are KGHDR and SFDVKD. CDR3 length equals 21 residues. There are many counts of this clonotype. Its specificity is unknown. A modified ARM-PCR protocol with three rounds of nested PCR amplified TCRbeta. TCRdb itself ran the multiplex PCR reads through MiXCR, one entry per CDR3 protein. The table includes 65,000 to 95,000 distinct CDR3 sequences, around 70% detected once. Sequencing used lung tumor tissue. J is TRBJ2-1 and V is TRBV24-1, with a tentative D call TRBD2 (8 bases). The sequence came from a woman aged 65 to 85 with non-small cell lung cancer. The CDR3 bases are TGTGCCACCAGTGGTTGGGACAGACAAGCGGGAGCCCAAAGCTCCTACAATGAGCAGTTCTTC. Residues: CATSGWDRQAGAQSSYNEQFF.